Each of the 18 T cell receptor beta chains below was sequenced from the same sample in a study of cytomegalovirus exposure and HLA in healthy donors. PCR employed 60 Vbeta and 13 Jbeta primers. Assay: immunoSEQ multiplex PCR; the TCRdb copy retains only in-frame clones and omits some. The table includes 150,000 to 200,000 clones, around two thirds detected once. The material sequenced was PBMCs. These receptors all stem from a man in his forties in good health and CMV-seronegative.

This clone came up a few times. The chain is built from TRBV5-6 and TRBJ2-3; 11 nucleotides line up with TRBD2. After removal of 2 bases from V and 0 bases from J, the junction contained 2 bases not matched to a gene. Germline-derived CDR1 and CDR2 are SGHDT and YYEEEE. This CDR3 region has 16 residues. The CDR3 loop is CASSFRTSGSTDTQYF. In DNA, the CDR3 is TGTGCCAGCAGCTTTCGGACTAGCGGGAGCACAGATACGCAGTATTTT.

The CDR3 bases are TGTGCCAGCAGCACCAACGACAGGGGGCCCTACAATGAGCAGTTCTTC. Translation gives CASSTNDRGPYNEQFF. V and J are TRBV9 and TRBJ2-1; TRBD1 aligns across 10 bases. The ends lost 4 bases at V and 2 bases at J; junction bases unmatched: 6. Germline CDR1 is SGDLS and CDR2 is YYNGEE. The CDR3 totals 16 residues.

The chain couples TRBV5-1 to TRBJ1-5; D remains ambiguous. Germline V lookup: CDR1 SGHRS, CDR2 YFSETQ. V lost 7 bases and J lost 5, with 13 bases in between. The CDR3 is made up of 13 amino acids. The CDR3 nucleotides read TGCGCCAGCTGCTATCAGAGGGATCAGCCCCAGCATTTT. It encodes CASCYQRDQPQHF.

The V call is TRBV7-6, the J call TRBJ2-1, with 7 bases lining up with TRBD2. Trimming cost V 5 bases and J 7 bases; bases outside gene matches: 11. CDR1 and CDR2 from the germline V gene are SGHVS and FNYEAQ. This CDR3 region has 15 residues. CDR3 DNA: TGTGCCAGCAGCGCCCGGTGGGAGGGGAAGAATGAGCAGTTCTTC. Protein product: CASSARWEGKNEQFF.

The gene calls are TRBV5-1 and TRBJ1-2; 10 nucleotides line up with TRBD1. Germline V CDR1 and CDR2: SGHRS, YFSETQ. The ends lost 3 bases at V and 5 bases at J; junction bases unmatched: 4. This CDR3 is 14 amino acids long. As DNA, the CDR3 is TGCGCCAGCAGCTGGACAGGGGGAGGGTATGGCTACACCTTC. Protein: CASSWTGGGYGYTF.

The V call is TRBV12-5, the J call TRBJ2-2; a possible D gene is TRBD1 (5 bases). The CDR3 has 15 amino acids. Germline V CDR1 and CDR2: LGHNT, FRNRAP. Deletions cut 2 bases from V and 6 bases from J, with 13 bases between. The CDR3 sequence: CASGLWLGDSGELFF. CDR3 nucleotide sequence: TGTGCTAGTGGTTTGTGGCTAGGGGATTCCGGGGAGCTGTTTTTT.

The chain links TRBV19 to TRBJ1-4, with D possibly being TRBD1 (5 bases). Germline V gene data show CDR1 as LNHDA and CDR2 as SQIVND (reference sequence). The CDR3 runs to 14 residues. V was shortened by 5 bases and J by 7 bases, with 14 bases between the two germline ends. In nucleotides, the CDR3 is TGTGCCAGTAGTTCCCCCAGGGTGGGTGAAAAACTGTTTTTT. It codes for CASSSPRVGEKLFF. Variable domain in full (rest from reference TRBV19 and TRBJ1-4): DGGITQSPKYLFRKEGQNVTLSCEQNLNHDAMYWYRQDPGQGLRLIYYSQIVNDFQKGDIAEGYSVSREKKESFPLTVTSAQKNPTAFYLCASSSPRVGEKLFFGSGTQLSVL.

The CDR3 nucleotides read TGTGCCTGGGGGGCCCTAGCGGGAGTTTACGAGCAGTACTTC. It codes for CAWGALAGVYEQYF. V and J are TRBV30 and TRBJ2-7, with 10 nucleotides matching TRBD2. Germline lookup yields CDR1 GTSNPN and CDR2 SVGIG (reference sequence). V shed 5 bases, J shed 4 bases, and the junction held 8 bases outside the gene matches. The CDR3 runs 14 residues.

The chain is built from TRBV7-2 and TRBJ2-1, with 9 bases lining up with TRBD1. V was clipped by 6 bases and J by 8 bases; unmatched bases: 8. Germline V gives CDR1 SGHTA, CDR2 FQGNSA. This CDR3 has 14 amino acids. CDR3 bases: TGTGCCAGCAGAGCGGGACAGGGTGACGATGAGCAGTTCTTC. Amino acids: CASRAGQGDDEQFF.

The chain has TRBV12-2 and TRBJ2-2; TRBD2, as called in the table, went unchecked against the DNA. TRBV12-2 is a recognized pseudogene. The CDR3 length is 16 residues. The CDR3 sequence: CASRLNSGSNTGELFF. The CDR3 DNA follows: TGTGCAAGTCGCTTAAATAGCGGCTCGAACACCGGGGAGCTGTTTTTT.

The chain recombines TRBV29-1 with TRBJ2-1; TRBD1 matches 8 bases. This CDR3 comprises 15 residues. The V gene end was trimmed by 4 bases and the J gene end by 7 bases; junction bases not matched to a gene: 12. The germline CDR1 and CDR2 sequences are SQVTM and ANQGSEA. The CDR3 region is CSVVPDRVISNEQFF. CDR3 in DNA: TGCAGCGTTGTACCGGACAGGGTGATTTCAAATGAGCAGTTCTTC.

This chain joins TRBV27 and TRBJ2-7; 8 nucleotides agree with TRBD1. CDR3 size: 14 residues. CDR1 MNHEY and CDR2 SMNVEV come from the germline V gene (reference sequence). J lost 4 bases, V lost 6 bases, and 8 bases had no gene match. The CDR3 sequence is CASSDGTGVYEQYF. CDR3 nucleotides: TGTGCCAGCAGCGACGGGACAGGCGTTTACGAGCAGTACTTC.

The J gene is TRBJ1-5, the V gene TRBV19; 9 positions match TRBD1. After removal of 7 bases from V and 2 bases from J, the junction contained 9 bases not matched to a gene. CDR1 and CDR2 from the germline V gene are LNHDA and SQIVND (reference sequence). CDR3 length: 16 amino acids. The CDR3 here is CASIADRGQGNQPQHF. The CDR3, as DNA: TGTGCCAGTATTGCGGACAGGGGACAGGGCAATCAGCCCCAGCATTTT. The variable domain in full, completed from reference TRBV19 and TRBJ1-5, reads DGGITQSPKYLFRKEGQNVTLSCEQNLNHDAMYWYRQDPGQGLRLIYYSQIVNDFQKGDIAEGYSVSREKKESFPLTVTSAQKNPTAFYLCASIADRGQGNQPQHFGDGTRLSIL.

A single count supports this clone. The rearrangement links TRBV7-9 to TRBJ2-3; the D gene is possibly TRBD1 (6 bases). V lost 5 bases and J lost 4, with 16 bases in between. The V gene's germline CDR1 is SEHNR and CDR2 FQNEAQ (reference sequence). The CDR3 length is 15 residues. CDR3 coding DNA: TGTGCCAGCAGCCCTTCGGACAGACTCGCAGATACGCAGTATTTT. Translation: CASSPSDRLADTQYF.

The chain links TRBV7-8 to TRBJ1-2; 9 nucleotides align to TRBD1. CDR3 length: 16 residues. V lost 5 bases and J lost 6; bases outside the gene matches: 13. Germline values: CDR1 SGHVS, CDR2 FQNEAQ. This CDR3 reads CASSPMGDRVGDGYTF. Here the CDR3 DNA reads TGTGCCAGCAGCCCCATGGGGGACAGGGTCGGGGATGGCTACACCTTC.

CDR3 DNA sequence: TGTGCCAGCAGCCGCCCCCAAGGGGTCCCAGATACGCAGTATTTT. Its protein is CASSRPQGVPDTQYF. The rearrangement joins TRBV16 to TRBJ2-3, with D tentatively TRBD1 (5 bases). Trimming removed 4 bases from V and 4 bases from J, with 15 bases in between. The germline V gene encodes CDR1 KGHSY and CDR2 FQNENV. This CDR3 is 15 amino acids long.

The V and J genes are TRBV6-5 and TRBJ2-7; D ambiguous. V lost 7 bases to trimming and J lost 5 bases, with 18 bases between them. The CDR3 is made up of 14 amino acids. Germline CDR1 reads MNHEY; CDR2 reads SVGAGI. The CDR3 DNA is TGTGCCAGCACCCTTGATAGAGCGAACGACGAGCAGTACTTC. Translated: CASTLDRANDEQYF.

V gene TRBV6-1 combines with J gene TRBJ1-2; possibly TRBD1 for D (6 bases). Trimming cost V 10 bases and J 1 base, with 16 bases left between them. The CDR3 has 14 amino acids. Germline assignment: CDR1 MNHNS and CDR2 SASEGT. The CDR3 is CATQTGVSNYGYTF. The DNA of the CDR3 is TGTGCCACCCAGACAGGAGTTAGTAACTATGGCTACACCTTC.